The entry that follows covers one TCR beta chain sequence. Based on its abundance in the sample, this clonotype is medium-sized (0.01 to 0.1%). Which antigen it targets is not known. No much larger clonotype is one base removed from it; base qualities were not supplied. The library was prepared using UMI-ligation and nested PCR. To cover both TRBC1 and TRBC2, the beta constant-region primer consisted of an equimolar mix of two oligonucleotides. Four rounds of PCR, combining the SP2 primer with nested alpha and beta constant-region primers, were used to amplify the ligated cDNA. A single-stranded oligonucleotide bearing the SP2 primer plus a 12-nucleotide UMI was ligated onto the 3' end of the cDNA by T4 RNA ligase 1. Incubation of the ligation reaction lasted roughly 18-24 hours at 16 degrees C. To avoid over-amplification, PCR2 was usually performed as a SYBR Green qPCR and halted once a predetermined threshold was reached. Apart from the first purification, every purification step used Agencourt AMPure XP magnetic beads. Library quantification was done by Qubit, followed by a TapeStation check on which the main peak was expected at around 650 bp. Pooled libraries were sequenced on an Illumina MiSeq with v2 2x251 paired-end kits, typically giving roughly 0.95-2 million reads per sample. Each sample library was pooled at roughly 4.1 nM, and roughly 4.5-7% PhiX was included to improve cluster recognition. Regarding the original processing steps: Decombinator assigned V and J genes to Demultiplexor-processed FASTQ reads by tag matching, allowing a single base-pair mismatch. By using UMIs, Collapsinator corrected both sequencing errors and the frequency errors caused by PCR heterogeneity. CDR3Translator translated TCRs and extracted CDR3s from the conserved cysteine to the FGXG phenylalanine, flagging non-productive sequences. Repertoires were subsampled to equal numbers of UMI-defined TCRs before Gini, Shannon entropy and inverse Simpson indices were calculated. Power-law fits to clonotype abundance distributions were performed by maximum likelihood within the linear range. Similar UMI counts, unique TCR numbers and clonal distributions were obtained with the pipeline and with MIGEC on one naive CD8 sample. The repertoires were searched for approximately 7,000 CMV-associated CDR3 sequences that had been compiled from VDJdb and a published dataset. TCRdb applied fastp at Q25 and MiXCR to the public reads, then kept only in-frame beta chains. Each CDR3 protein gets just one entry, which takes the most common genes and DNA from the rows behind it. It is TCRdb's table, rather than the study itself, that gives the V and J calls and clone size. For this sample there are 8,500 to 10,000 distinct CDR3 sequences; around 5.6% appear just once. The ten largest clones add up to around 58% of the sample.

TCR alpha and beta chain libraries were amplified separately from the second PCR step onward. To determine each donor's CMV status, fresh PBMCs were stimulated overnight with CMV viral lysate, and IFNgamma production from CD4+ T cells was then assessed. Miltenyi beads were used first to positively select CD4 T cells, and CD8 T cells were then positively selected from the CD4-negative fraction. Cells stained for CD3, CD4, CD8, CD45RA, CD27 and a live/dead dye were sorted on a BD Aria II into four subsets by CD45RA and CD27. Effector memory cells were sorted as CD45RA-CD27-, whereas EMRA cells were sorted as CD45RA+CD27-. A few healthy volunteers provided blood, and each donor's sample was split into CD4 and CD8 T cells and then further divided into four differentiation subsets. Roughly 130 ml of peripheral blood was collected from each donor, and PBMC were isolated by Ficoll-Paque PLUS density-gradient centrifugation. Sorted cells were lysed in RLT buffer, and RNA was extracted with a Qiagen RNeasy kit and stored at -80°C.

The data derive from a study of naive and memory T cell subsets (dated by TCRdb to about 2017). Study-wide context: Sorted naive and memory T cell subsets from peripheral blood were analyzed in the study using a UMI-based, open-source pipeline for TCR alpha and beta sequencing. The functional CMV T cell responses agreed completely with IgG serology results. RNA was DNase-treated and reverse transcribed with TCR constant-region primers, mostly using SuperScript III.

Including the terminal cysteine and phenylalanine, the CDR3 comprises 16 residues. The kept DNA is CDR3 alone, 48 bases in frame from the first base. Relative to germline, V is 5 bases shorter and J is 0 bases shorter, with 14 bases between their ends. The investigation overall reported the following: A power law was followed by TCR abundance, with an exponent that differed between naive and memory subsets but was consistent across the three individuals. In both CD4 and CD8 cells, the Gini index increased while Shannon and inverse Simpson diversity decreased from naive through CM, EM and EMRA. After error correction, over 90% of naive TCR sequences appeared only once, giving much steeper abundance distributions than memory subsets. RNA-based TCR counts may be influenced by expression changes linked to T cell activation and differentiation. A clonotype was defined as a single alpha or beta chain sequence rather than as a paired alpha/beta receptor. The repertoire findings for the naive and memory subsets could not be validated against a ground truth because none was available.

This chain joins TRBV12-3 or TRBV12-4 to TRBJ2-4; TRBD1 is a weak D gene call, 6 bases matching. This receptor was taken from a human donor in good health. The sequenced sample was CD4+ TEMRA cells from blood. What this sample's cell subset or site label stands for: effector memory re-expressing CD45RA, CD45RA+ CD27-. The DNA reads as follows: TGTGCCAGCAGTCCCGACAGGCCCCGAGCCAAAAACATTCAGTACTTC. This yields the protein CASSPDRPRAKNIQYF.